These T cell receptor beta chains were read from a single sample in a study of T cells after yellow fever vaccination. TCRdb fed the 5' RACE reads into MiXCR, producing one record per CDR3 protein. Among almost 600,000 distinct CDR3 sequences, around an eighth were seen once, and the ten largest hold about 14%. The sample in question was PBMCs, obtained on the day of the yellow fever booster vaccination. The receptor set was obtained from a man aged 30 to 45 who received the YFV17D yellow fever vaccine. The CDR3 runs from the conserved cysteine through the conserved F or W. Expanded clones get a size class; other rows say once, few or many, or leave the size out.

j_call v_call clone_size cdr3_aa
TRBJ1-4 TRBV15 few CATSRAPETNEKLFF
TRBJ1-3 TRBV10-2 . CASSQGFSGNTIYF
TRBJ2-1 TRBV11-2 . CASSTRLAFSYNEQFF
TRBJ2-7 TRBV6-2/TRBV6-3 few CASSYSLRSARGFF
TRBJ1-2 TRBV10-3 . CAIRDRDRGISNYGYTF
TRBJ2-7 TRBV7-2 few CASSAVWAGEQYF
TRBJ2-1 TRBV7-2 . CASSLVGLGGDEQFF
TRBJ1-1 TRBV29-1 . CSTAGGALNTEAFF
TRBJ2-1 TRBV7-2 many CASSPSGNLILQFF
TRBJ1-2 TRBV2 . CASRARQGDGYTF
TRBJ2-3 TRBV6-5 many CASSYGGSTDTQYF
TRBJ1-5 TRBV30 few CAWGTGQPQHF
TRBJ2-1 TRBV27 few CASGVRLAGYNEQFF
TRBJ2-7 TRBV28 . CASSFSRGQGWEQYF
TRBJ2-5 TRBV28 few CASSPRTGGKETQYF
TRBJ2-1 TRBV28 . CASQGTTQRDNEQFF
TRBJ2-5 TRBV7-8 . CASSLAGLPETQYF
TRBJ2-5 TRBV10-3 . CAISEGVMETQYF
TRBJ1-2 TRBV2 . CASSAPVTDGYTF
TRBJ2-3 TRBV5-1 . CASSPSGTSAPSDTQYF
TRBJ2-1 TRBV7-3 many CASSLMGLNEQFF
TRBJ2-5 TRBV7-9 few CASSLVGAGETQYF
TRBJ2-7 TRBV4-2 few CASSQEVGGTGYF
TRBJ2-5 TRBV15 . CATSKFWHQETQYF
TRBJ2-7 TRBV18 . CASSFWSGETYEQYF
TRBJ2-7 TRBV4-3 few CASSQATLGLEQYF
TRBJ2-1 TRBV7-9 . CASSLGQGEMHEQFF
TRBJ2-5 TRBV29-1 . CSESQGEETQYF
TRBJ2-7 TRBV20-1 . CSAVERFYEQYF
TRBJ2-4 TRBV12-3/TRBV12-4 . CASSSSGRRGIQYF
TRBJ2-2 TRBV7-2 many CASRRDRAGELFF
TRBJ2-1 TRBV28 few CASGTSGRSNEQFF
TRBJ2-3 TRBV5-1 few CASSWDLSTDTQYF